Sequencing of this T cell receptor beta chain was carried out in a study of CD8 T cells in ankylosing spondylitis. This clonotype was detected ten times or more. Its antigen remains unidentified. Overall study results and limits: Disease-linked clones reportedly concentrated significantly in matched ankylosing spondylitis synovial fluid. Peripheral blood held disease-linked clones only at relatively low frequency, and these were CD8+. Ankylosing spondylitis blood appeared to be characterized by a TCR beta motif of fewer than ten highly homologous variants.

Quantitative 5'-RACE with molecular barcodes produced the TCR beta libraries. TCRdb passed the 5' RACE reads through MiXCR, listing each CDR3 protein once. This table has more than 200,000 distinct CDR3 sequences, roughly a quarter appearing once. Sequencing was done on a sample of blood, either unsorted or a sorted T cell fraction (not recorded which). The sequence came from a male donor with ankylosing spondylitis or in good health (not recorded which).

The CDR3 loop reads CASRPGTGDFSTSDTQYF. The CDR3 DNA reads as TGTGCCAGCAGACCCGGGACAGGGGACTTTAGCACATCGGATACGCAGTATTTT. The rearrangement links TRBV5-5 to TRBJ2-3, with 10 bases lining up with TRBD1. V gave up 5 bases and J gave up 6 bases; unmatched junction bases: 18. CDR3 size: 18 residues. The V gene's germline CDR1 is SGHKS and CDR2 YYEKEE (reference sequence).